The text below deals with one T cell receptor (beta chain). These data originate in a study of blood T cell repertoires in COVID-19. Germline V gene sequence: CDR1 SGDLS, CDR2 YYNGEE. The CDR3 extends over 17 amino acids. Trimming cost V 0 bases and J 0 bases; bases outside gene matches: 8. Sequencing was performed with immunoSEQ multiplex PCR; in TCRdb, only in-frame clones are kept and a portion is missing. The data contain more than 85,000 clones, about 85% of them singletons. The source of this sequence is a man older than 75 with acute or convalescent COVID-19. Sequencing was carried out using peripheral blood. The chain links TRBV9 to TRBJ1-2; 7 positions match TRBD1. The CDR3 loop is CASSVGTGAGANYGYTF. CDR3 coding DNA: TGTGCCAGCAGCGTAGGGACAGGCGCCGGAGCTAACTATGGCTACACCTTC. The full variable domain, with the rest looked up from reference TRBV9 and TRBJ1-2, is DSGVTQTPKHLITATGQRVTLRCSPRSGDLSVYWYQQSLDQGLQFLIQYYNGEERAKGNILERFSAQQFPDLHSELNLSSLELGDSALYFCASSVGTGAGANYGYTFGSGTRLTVV.